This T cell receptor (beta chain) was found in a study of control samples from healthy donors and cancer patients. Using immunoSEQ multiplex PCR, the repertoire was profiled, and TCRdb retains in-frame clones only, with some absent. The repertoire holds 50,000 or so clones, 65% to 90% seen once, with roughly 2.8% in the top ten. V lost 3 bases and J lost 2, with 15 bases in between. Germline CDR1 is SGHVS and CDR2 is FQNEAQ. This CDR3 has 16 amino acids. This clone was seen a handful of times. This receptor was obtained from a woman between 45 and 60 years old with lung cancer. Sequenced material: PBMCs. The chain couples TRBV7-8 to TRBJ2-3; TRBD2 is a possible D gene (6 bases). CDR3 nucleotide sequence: TGTGCCAGCAGCTTCGCGGGGAGAGGGGACACAGATACGCAGTATTTT. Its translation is CASSFAGRGDTDTQYF.